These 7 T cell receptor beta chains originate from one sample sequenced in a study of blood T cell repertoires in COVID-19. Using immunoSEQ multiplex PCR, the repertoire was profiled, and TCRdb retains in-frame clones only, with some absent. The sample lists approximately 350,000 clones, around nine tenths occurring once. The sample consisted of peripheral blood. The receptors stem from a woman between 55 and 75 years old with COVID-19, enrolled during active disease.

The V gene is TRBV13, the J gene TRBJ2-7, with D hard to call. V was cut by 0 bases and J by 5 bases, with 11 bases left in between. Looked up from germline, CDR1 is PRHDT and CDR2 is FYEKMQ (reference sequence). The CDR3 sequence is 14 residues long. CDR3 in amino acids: CASSLGVIRDEQYF. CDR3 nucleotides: TGTGCCAGCAGCTTAGGGGTAATTCGCGACGAGCAGTACTTC.

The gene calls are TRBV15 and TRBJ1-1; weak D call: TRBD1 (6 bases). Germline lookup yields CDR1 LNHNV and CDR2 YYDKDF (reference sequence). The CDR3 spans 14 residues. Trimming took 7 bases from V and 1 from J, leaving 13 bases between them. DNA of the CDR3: TGTGCCACCATCCCGGGACATTCGAACACTGAAGCTTTCTTT. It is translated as CATIPGHSNTEAFF.

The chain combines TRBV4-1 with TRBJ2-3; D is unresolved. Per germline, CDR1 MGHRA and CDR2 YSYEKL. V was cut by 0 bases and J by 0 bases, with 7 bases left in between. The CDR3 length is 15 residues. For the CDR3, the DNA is TGCGCCAGCAGCCAAGAACGGTCTAGCACAGATACGCAGTATTTT. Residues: CASSQERSSTDTQYF.

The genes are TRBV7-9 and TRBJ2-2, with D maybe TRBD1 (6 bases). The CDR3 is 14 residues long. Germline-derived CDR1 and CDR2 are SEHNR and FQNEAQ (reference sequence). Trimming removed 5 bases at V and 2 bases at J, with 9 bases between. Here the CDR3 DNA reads TGTGCCAGCAGCCGGACAGTAAACACCGGGGAGCTGTTTTTT. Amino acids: CASSRTVNTGELFF.

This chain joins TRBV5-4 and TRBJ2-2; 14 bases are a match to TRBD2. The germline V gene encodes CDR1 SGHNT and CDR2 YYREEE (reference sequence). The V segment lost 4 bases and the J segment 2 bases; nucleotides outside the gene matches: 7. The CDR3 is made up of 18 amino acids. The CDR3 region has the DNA TGTGCCAGCAGCCGTCGACTAGCGGGGGGGTCTAACACCGGGGAGCTGTTTTTT. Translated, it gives CASSRRLAGGSNTGELFF.

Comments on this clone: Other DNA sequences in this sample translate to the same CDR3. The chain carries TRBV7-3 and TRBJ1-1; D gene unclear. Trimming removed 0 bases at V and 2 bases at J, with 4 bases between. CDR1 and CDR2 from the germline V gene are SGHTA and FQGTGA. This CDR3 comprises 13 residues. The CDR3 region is CASSLTANTEAFF. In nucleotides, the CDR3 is TGTGCCAGCAGCTTAACAGCCAACACTGAAGCTTTCTTT.

The CDR3 nucleotides are TGTGCCAGCAGCTTAATCCCCCAGGGGGGGAACACCGGGGAGCTGTTTTTT. Its protein product is CASSLIPQGGNTGELFF. The chain combines TRBV5-6 with TRBJ2-2; a weak D match, TRBD1 (7 bases). CDR3 length equals 17 residues. Trimming removed 2 bases from V and 1 base from J, with 15 bases in between. Germline CDR1 is SGHDT and CDR2 is YYEEEE. Based on the CDR3 plus reference TRBV5-6 and TRBJ2-2, the full variable domain is DAGVTQSPTHLIKTRGQQVTLRCSPKSGHDTVSWYQQALGQGPQFIFQYYEEEERQRGNFPDRFSGHQFPNYSSELNVNALLLGDSALYLCASSLIPQGGNTGELFFGEGSRLTVL.